The 15 T cell receptor beta chains presented below share a single source sample, sequenced in a study of response to subunit inactivated influenza vaccine. Each CDR3 protein gets one entry after TCRdb re-called the RT-PCR reads with MiXCR. The sample lists more than 200,000 distinct CDR3 sequences, 12% seen once, with roughly 7.7% in the top ten. Sequenced here: non-naive T cells sorted from PBMCs, sampled around two weeks before vaccination. All receptors derive from a man aged 50 to 60 who received an inactivated influenza vaccine.

This clonotype was seen at least ten times. The rearrangement joins TRBV5-6 to TRBJ1-2; 9 positions agree with TRBD1. The CDR3 sequence is 14 residues long. V lost 0 bases to trimming and J lost 5 bases; unmatched junction nucleotides: 2. Germline V gene lookup returns CDR1 SGHDT and CDR2 YYEEEE. The CDR3 here is CASSLGTGAYGYTF. CDR3 DNA sequence: TGTGCCAGCAGCTTGGGGACAGGGGCTTATGGCTACACCTTC. Variable domain in full (rest from reference TRBV5-6 and TRBJ1-2): DAGVTQSPTHLIKTRGQQVTLRCSPKSGHDTVSWYQQALGQGPQFIFQYYEEEERQRGNFPDRFSGHQFPNYSSELNVNALLLGDSALYLCASSLGTGAYGYTFGSGTRLTVV.

This chain uses TRBV6-1 with TRBJ2-5, with D perhaps matching TRBD1 or TRBD2 (5 bases each). V shed 6 bases and J shed 3 bases, with 11 bases lying between them. Germline values: CDR1 MNHNS, CDR2 SASEGT. The CDR3 is 13 amino acids. CDR3 coding DNA: TGTGCCAGCAGGCCGGGACCTAAAGAGACCCAGTACTTC. Protein: CASRPGPKETQYF.

By its share, this clonotype is hyperexpanded. The chain combines TRBV5-1 with TRBJ2-5; D uncertain. The CDR3 consists of 15 residues. Looked up from germline, CDR1 is SGHRS and CDR2 is YFSETQ. Trimming took 0 bases from V and 2 from J, leaving 11 bases between them. The CDR3 protein is CASSLAPTIQETQYF. DNA of the CDR3: TGCGCCAGCAGCTTGGCCCCGACAATTCAAGAGACCCAGTACTTC. The whole variable domain, filled in from reference TRBV5-1 and TRBJ2-5, reads KAGVTQTPRYLIKTRGQQVTLSCSPISGHRSVSWYQQTPGQGLQFLFEYFSETQRNKGNFPGRFSGRQFSNSRSEMNVSTLELGDSALYLCASSLAPTIQETQYFGPGTRLLVL.

The chain joins TRBV29-1 to TRBJ1-3, with 7 nucleotides matching TRBD1. J gave up 0 bases and V 4 bases, and 6 bases lay outside the gene matches. Looked up from germline, CDR1 is SQVTM and CDR2 is ANQGSEA. This CDR3 is 15 amino acids long. The CDR3, as DNA: TGCAGCGTTGTAGGACAGGCTCACTCTGGAAACACCATATATTTT. It encodes CSVVGQAHSGNTIYF.

This chain joins TRBV6-2 or TRBV6-3 and TRBJ1-2; 8 bases match TRBD1. Germline CDR1 MNHEY, CDR2 SVGEGT. This CDR3 has 15 residues. V shed 5 bases and J 4 bases; nucleotides not matched to a gene: 9. The CDR3 DNA sequence: TGTGCCAGCAGTGCTCTACGGACAGGGCTCTATGGCTACACCTTC. Protein: CASSALRTGLYGYTF.

The chain uses TRBV15 and TRBJ2-5, with TRBD1 as a possible D gene (6 bases). From germline, CDR1 is LNHNV and CDR2 YYDKDF (reference sequence). The germline V and J ends were trimmed by 1 base and 2 bases, with 14 bases remaining between them. The CDR3 is 16 residues long. CDR3 nucleotides: TGTGCCACCAGCAGAGGCCAGACAGGACTTCAAGAGACCCAGTACTTC. Its translation is CATSRGQTGLQETQYF.

This clonotype was recorded a few times. This sequence joins TRBV6-5 and TRBJ2-7; unclear D gene. The germline V and J ends were trimmed by 0 bases and 1 base, with 7 bases remaining between them. The CDR3 is made up of 14 amino acids. Germline V gene sequence: CDR1 MNHEY, CDR2 SVGAGI. CDR3 coding DNA: TGTGCCAGCAGTTACTCCGACATTTCCTACGAGCAGTACTTC. Residues: CASSYSDISYEQYF.

This clonotype was recorded at least ten times. V gene TRBV28 combines with J gene TRBJ1-1; no firm D call. Trimming pared 2 bases from V and 4 bases from J, leaving 2 bases between. Germline values: CDR1 MDHEN, CDR2 SYDVKM. The CDR3 sequence is 11 residues long. The CDR3 sequence is CASSLSTEAFF. The CDR3 region has the DNA TGTGCCAGCAGTTTAAGCACTGAAGCTTTCTTT.

V gene TRBV6-5 combines with J gene TRBJ1-5; 7 bases match TRBD1. Germline CDR1 reads MNHEY; CDR2 reads SVGAGI. The CDR3 length is 19 residues. J lost 0 bases, V lost 0 bases, and 11 bases had no gene match. As DNA, the CDR3 is TGTGCCAGCAGTTACTCGCCCAGGGACAGCATCTATAGCAATCAGCCCCAGCATTTT. The encoded protein is CASSYSPRDSIYSNQPQHF.

This clonotype was picked up a small number of times. The chain joins TRBV27 to TRBJ1-1; TRBD1 agrees at 8 bases. The CDR3 has 16 residues. Germline loops: CDR1 MNHEY, CDR2 SMNVEV (reference sequence). J was trimmed by 0 bases and V by 2 bases; bases with no gene match: 5. CDR3 bases: TGTGCCAGCAGTTTAAACAGGGGGACAATGAACACTGAAGCTTTCTTT. Residues: CASSLNRGTMNTEAFF.

This clonotype came up many times. The V and J genes are TRBV29-1 and TRBJ2-6; D uncertain. Germline lookup yields CDR1 SQVTM and CDR2 ANQGSEA. This CDR3 contains 14 residues. With 4 bases removed from V and 0 bases from J, the gap between germline ends came to 7 bases. The CDR3 DNA follows: TGCAGCGTTGTAGGCGCCTCTGGGGCCAACGTCCTGACTTTC. It translates to CSVVGASGANVLTF.

This clonotype occurred a few times. V usage is TRBV19 and J usage is TRBJ2-1; 9 nucleotides align to TRBD2. The ends lost 8 bases at V and 0 bases at J; junction bases unmatched: 5. CDR1 is LNHDA and CDR2 is SQIVND in the germline V gene (reference sequence). The CDR3 loop spans 15 amino acids. The CDR3 spells CASAISGSSYNEQFF. The CDR3 DNA follows: TGTGCCAGTGCGATTAGCGGGAGCTCCTACAATGAGCAGTTCTTC.

This clonotype has ten or more counts. J is TRBJ2-7 and V is TRBV7-2; D might be TRBD1 (6 bases). The CDR3 runs 15 residues. The V end lost 8 bases, the J end lost 3 bases, and 20 bases lay between the germline ends. Germline V gene data show CDR1 as SGHTA and CDR2 as FQGNSA. The CDR3 spells CASARNRAGSYEQYF. DNA for the CDR3: TGTGCCAGCGCTAGAAACAGGGCGGGCAGCTACGAGCAGTACTTC.

In this sample, this clonotype turned up a few times. The CDR3 nucleotides read TGTGCCACCAGCAGGGATACTAGCGGGCGAGCGCAGTTCTTC. It encodes CATSRDTSGRAQFF. The chain has TRBV15 and TRBJ2-1, with 9 bases that match TRBD2. In germline, CDR1 is LNHNV, CDR2 YYDKDF (reference sequence). The length of the CDR3 is 14 residues. V shed 3 bases, J shed 12 bases, and the junction held 9 bases outside the gene matches.

This clonotype was seen repeatedly, ten times or more. V usage is TRBV20-1 and J usage is TRBJ2-5; the match to TRBD2 covers 11 bases. The CDR3 consists of 15 residues. V trimming: 0 bases; J trimming: 4 bases; junction bases outside the gene matches: 4. Germline CDR1 and CDR2: DFQATT and SNEGSKA (reference sequence). The chain's CDR3 is CSARDRTSGLETQYF. The CDR3 DNA sequence: TGCAGTGCTAGAGATCGGACTAGCGGGCTAGAGACCCAGTACTTC.